The 6 T cell receptor beta chains in this list originate from one sample, sequenced in a study of vaccination and CD4 T cells after COVID-19. TCRdb passed the PCR reads through MiXCR, listing each CDR3 protein once. The data contain around 14,000 distinct CDR3 sequences, roughly three quarters of them seen just once; the ten biggest clones take up 1.1%. The source was CD4+ T cells from blood, collected after SARS-CoV-2 vaccination. Receptors were obtained from a human donor who had recovered from COVID-19.

The rearrangement uses TRBV10-3 and TRBJ2-3; the D gene is possibly TRBD1 (6 bases). CDR3 length: 14 amino acids. V gave up 5 bases and J gave up 3 bases, with 12 bases separating them. The germline V gene has CDR1 ENHRY and CDR2 SYGVKD. DNA of the CDR3: TGTGCCATCAGTCCACAGGGACGAACAGATACGCAGTATTTT. It yields the protein CAISPQGRTDTQYF.

This clonotype was picked up a small number of times. The chain recombines TRBV21-1 with TRBJ2-7. TRBV21-1 is a known pseudogene. The CDR3 runs 17 residues. CDR3: CASSKSATQGSCYEQYF. DNA for the CDR3: TGTGCCAGCAGCAAGTCAGCCACGCAGGGGAGTTGCTACGAGCAGTACTTC.

This clonotype has just a few counts. J is TRBJ1-5 and V is TRBV30; weak D call: TRBD1 (5 bases). The CDR3 is made up of 16 amino acids. V shed 3 bases and J shed 0 bases, with 15 bases lying between them. Germline V gives CDR1 GTSNPN, CDR2 SVGIG (reference sequence). The CDR3 is CAWSPRGRDSNQPQHF. In DNA, the CDR3 is TGTGCCTGGAGCCCGAGGGGACGGGATAGCAATCAGCCCCAGCATTTT.

The chain couples TRBV7-8 to TRBJ2-4; maybe TRBD2 (5 bases). The germline gives CDR1 SGHVS, CDR2 FQNEAQ. The CDR3 loop spans 13 amino acids. With 0 bases removed from V and 5 bases from J, the gap between germline ends came to 5 bases. The CDR3 is CASSLALENIQYF. Here the CDR3 DNA reads TGTGCCAGCAGCTTAGCACTAGAAAACATTCAGTACTTC.

The rearrangement joins TRBV7-2 to TRBJ1-5, with 9 positions matching TRBD1. V lost 4 bases and J lost 6; bases outside the gene matches: 4. The CDR3 extends over 14 amino acids. Germline V gives CDR1 SGHTA, CDR2 FQGNSA. The CDR3 DNA reads as TGTGCCAGCAGCTCGACAGGGGGGGCTCAGCCCCAGCATTTT. Protein: CASSSTGGAQPQHF.

This sequence joins TRBV6-1 and TRBJ2-1, with D possibly TRBD1 on 6 matching bases. V lost 6 bases and J lost 2, with 11 bases in between. Germline lookup yields CDR1 MNHNS and CDR2 SASEGT. The CDR3 has 14 amino acids. CDR3 in amino acids: CASSGQFPYNEQFF. The CDR3 DNA reads as TGTGCCAGCAGCGGACAGTTCCCCTACAATGAGCAGTTCTTC.